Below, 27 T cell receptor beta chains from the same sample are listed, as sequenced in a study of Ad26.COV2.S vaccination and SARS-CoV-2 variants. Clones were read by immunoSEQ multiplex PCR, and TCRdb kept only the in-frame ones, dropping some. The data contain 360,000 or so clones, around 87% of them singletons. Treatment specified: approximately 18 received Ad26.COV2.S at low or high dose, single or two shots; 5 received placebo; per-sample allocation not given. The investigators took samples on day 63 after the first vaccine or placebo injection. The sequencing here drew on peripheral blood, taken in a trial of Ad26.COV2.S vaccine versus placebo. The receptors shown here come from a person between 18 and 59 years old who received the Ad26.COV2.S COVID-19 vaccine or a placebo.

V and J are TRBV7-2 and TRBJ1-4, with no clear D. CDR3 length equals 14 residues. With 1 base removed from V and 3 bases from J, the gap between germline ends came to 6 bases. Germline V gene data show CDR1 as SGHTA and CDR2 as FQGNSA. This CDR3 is CASSLVVSNEKLFF. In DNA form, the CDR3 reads TGTGCCAGCAGCTTAGTGGTATCTAATGAAAAACTGTTTTTT. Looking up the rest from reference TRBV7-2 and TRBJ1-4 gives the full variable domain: GAGVSQSPSNKVTEKGKDVELRCDPISGHTALYWYRQSLGQGLEFLIYFQGNSAPDKSGLPSDRFSAERTGGSVSTLTIQRTQQEDSAVYLCASSLVVSNEKLFFGSGTQLSVL.

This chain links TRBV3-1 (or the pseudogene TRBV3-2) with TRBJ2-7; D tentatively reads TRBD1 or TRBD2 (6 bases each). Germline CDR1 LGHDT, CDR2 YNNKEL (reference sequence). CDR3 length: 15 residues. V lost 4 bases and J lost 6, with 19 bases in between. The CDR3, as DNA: TGTGCCAGCAGCCCCCAAAGGGGGGCTCTTGGCGAGCAGTACTTC. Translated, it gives CASSPQRGALGEQYF.

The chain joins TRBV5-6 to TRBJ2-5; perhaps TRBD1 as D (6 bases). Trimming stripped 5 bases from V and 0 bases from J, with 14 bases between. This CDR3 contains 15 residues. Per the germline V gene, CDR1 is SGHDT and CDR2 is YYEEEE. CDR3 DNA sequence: TGTGCCAGCAGAGTACGGGGACACGACCAAGAGACCCAGTACTTC. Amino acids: CASRVRGHDQETQYF.

The CDR3 reads CASRNQGDVYGYTF. In DNA, the CDR3 is TGTGCCAGCAGGAACCAGGGGGACGTCTATGGCTACACCTTC. The genes are TRBV6-5 and TRBJ1-2; 7 nucleotides match TRBD1. V lost 6 bases and J lost 4; bases outside the gene matches: 8. There are 14 residues in the CDR3. The germline V gene has CDR1 MNHEY and CDR2 SVGAGI.

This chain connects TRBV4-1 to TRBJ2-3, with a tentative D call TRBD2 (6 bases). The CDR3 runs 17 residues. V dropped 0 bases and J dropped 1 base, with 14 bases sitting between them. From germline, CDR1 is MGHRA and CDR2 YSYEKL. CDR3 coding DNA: TGCGCCAGCAGCCAAGACGGGAGAGGCTATCGCACAGATACGCAGTATTTT. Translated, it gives CASSQDGRGYRTDTQYF.

CDR3 bases: TGTGCCAGCAGTGAAAGGGTCCACTGGTCTGGGGAGCTGTTTTTT. This codes for CASSERVHWSGELFF. The rearrangement joins TRBV2 to TRBJ2-2; D remains unclear. Trimming pared 2 bases from V and 8 bases from J, leaving 15 bases between. CDR1 and CDR2 (germline): SNHLY, FYNNEI. The CDR3 is 15 amino acids.

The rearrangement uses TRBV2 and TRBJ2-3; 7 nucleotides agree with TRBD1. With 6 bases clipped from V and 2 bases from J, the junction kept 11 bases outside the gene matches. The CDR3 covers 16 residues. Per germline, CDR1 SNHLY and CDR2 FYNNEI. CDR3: CASRLEGQSFTDTQYF. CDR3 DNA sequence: TGTGCCAGCAGACTAGAGGGACAGTCCTTCACAGATACGCAGTATTTT.

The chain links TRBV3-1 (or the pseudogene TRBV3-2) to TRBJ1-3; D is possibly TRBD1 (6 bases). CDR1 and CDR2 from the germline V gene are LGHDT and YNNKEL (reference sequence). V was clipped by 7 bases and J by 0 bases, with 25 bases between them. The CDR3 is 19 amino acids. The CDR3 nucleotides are TGTGCCAGCACCAGTTGGACAGAGGCCGGCAGGCGCTCTGGAAACACCATATATTTT. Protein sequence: CASTSWTEAGRRSGNTIYF.

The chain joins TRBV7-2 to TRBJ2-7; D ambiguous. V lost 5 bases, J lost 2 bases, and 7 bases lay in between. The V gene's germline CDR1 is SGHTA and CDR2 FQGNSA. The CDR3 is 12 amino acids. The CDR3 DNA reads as TGTGCCAGCAGCATCGACACCTACGAGCAGTACTTC. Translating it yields CASSIDTYEQYF.

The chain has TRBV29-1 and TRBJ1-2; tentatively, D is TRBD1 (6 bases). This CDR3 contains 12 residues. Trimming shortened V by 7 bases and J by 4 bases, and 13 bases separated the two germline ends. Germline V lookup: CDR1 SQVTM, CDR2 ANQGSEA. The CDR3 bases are TGCAGCGCCGGAGACAGGAGCTATGGCTACACCTTC. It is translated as CSAGDRSYGYTF.

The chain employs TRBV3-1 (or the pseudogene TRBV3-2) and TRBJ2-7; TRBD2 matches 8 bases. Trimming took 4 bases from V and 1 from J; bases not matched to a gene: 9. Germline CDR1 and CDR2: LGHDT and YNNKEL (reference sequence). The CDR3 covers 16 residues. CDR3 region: CASSPLAGRPSYEQYF. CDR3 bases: TGTGCCAGCAGCCCCTTAGCGGGGAGGCCATCCTACGAGCAGTACTTC.

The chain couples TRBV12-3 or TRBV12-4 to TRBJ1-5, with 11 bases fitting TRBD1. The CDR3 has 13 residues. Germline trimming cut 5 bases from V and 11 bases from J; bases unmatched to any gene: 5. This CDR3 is CASSQDRGPSQHF. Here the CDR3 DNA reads TGTGCCAGCAGTCAGGACAGGGGGCCGTCCCAGCATTTT.

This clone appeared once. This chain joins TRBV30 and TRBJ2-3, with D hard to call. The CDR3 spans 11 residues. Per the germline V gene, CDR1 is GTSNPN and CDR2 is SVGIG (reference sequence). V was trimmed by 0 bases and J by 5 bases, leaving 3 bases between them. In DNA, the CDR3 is TGTGCCTGGAGTGTCAGAGATACGCAGTATTTT. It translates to CAWSVRDTQYF.

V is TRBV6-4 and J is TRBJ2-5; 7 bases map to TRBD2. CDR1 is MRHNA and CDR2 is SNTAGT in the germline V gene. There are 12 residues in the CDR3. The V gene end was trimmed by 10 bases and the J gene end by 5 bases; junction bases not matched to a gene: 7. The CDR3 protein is CATTPGGETQYF. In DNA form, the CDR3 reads TGTGCCACGACACCCGGGGGGGAGACCCAGTACTTC.

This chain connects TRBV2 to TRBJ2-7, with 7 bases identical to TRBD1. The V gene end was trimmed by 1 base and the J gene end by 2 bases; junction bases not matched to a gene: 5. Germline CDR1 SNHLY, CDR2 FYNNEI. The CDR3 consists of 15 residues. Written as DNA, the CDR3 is TGTGCCAGCAGTGAAGGGCAGGGGGAAGCCTACGAGCAGTACTTC. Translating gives CASSEGQGEAYEQYF.

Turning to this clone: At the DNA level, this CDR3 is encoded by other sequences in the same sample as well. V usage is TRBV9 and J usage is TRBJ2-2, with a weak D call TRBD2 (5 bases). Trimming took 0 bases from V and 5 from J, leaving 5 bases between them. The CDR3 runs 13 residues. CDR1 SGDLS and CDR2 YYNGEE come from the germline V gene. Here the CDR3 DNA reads TGTGCCAGCAGCGTAGCGGGGACCGGGGAGCTGTTTTTT. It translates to CASSVAGTGELFF.

The CDR3 DNA is TGCGCCAGCAGCCAAGGGACAGGGTTCGAAAAACTGTTTTTT. Translation: CASSQGTGFEKLFF. This chain links TRBV4-1 with TRBJ1-4, with 8 bases identical to TRBD1. Germline V gives CDR1 MGHRA, CDR2 YSYEKL. The junction had 3 bases not matched to a gene; V was cut back by 1 base and J by 8 bases. The CDR3 is 14 residues long.

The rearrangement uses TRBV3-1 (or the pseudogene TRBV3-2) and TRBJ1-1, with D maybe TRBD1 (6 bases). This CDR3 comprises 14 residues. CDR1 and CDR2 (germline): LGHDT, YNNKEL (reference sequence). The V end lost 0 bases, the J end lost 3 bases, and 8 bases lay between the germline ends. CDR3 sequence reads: CASSQDRGHTEAFF. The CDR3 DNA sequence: TGTGCCAGCAGCCAAGATCGGGGGCACACTGAAGCTTTCTTT.

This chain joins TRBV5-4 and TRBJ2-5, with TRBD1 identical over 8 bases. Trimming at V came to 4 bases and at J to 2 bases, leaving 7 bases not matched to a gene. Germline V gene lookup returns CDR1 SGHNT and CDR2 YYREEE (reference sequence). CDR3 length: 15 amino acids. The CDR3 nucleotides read TGTGCCAGCAGCGCCGGGACAGGATTACAAGAGACCCAGTACTTC. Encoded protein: CASSAGTGLQETQYF. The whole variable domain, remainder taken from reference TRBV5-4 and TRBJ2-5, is ETGVTQSPTHLIKTRGQQVTLRCSSQSGHNTVSWYQQALGQGPQFIFQYYREEENGRGNFPPRFSGLQFPNYSSELNVNALELDDSALYLCASSAGTGLQETQYFGPGTRLLVL.

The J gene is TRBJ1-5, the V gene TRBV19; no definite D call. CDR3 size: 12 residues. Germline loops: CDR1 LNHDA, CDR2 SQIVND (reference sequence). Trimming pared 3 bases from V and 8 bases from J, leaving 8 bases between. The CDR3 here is CASSINQEPQHF. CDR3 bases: TGTGCCAGTAGTATTAATCAGGAGCCCCAGCATTTT.

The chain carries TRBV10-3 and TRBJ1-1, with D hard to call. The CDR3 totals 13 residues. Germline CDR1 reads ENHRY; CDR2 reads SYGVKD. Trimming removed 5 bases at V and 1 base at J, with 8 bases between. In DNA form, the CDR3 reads TGTGCCATCAGTTCGGCAGAGAACACTGAAGCTTTCTTT. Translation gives CAISSAENTEAFF.

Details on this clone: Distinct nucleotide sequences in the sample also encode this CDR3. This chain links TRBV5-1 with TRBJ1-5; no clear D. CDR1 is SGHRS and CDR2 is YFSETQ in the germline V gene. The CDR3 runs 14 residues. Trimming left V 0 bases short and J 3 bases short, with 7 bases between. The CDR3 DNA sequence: TGCGCCAGCAGCTTGGCAGGAGTCAATCAGCCCCAGCATTTT. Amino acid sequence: CASSLAGVNQPQHF.

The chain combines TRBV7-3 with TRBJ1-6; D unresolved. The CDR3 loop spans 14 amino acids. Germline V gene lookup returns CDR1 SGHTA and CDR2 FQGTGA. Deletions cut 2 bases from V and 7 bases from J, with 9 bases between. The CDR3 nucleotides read TGTGCCAGCAGCTTACTAGGAGGAAATTCACCCCTCCACTTT. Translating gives CASSLLGGNSPLHF.

CDR3: CASSTGHNYGYTF. The CDR3, as DNA: TGTGCCAGCAGCACAGGGCATAACTATGGCTACACCTTC. J is TRBJ1-2 and V is TRBV27; maybe TRBD1 (6 bases). The CDR3 has 13 amino acids. CDR1 MNHEY and CDR2 SMNVEV come from the germline V gene (reference sequence). V lost 6 bases, J lost 1 base, and 9 bases lay in between.

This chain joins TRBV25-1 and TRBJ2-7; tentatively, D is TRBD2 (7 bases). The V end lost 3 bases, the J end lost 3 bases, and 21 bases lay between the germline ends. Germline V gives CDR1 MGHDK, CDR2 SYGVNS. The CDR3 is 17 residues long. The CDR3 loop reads CASSDRRGRAGVYEQYF. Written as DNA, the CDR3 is TGTGCCAGCAGTGATAGAAGGGGGAGGGCAGGGGTCTACGAGCAGTACTTC.

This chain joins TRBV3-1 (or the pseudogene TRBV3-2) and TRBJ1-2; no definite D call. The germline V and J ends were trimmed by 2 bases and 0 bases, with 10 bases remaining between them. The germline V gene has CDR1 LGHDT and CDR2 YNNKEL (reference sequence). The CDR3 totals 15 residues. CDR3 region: CASSQMRRANYGYTF. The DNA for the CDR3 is TGTGCCAGCAGCCAAATGAGGAGAGCTAACTATGGCTACACCTTC.

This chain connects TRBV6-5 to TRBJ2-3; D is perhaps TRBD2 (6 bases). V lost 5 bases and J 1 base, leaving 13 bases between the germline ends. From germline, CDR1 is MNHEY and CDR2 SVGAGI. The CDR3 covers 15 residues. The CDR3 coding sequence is TGTGCCAGCAGTCTCGGGACTCGCGGCACAGATACGCAGTATTTT. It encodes CASSLGTRGTDTQYF.